This T cell receptor beta chain was captured by sequencing in a study of response to subunit inactivated influenza vaccine. Study conclusions and caveats: With each seasonal influenza vaccination, the authors suggested, few new T cells are recruited.

The CDR3 is 16 residues long. Germline values: CDR1 ENHRY, CDR2 SYGVKD. V gave up 6 bases and J gave up 4 bases; unmatched junction bases: 10. This clonotype appeared a few times. Antigen specificity is unknown. One entry per CDR3 protein, called by TCRdb with MiXCR from the RT-PCR reads. The sample has about 700,000 distinct CDR3 sequences, roughly 13% seen once. The receptor comes from a man aged 50 to 60 who received an inactivated influenza vaccine. This chain joins TRBV10-3 and TRBJ2-3; TRBD1 matches at 10 bases. Sequencing used PBMCs from blood, obtained less than 15 days before vaccination. The CDR3 bases are TGTGCCATCAGGTCCAGACAGGGGGCGCCGGCAGATACGCAGTATTTT. It yields the protein CAIRSRQGAPADTQYF.